What follows are 20 T cell receptor beta chains derived from one specimen sequenced in a study of OX40 agonist ivuxolimab in advanced cancers. Data came from immunoSEQ multiplex PCR; TCRdb stores just in-frame clones and leaves some out. The table has under 95,000 clones, roughly 83% seen once. Material: CD4+ or CD8+ T cells sorted from blood, obtained in a trial of the OX40 agonist ivuxolimab. The receptors were sampled from an adult with an advanced solid tumor such as melanoma, head and neck, liver or kidney cancer.

This chain uses TRBV5-6 with TRBJ1-6; 9 bases are a match to TRBD1. This CDR3 region has 14 residues. V was clipped by 4 bases and J by 9 bases; unmatched bases: 5. Germline V gene lookup returns CDR1 SGHDT and CDR2 YYEEEE. The CDR3 here is CASSRTGGGSPLHF. The CDR3 DNA sequence: TGTGCCAGCAGCCGAACAGGGGGCGGTTCACCCCTCCACTTT.

A remark on this clone: Other DNA sequences from this sample encode an identical CDR3 as well. J is TRBJ2-1 and V is TRBV20-1; 9 nucleotides match TRBD1. CDR1 and CDR2 from the germline V gene are DFQATT and SNEGSKA (reference sequence). J lost 7 bases, V lost 8 bases, and 3 bases had no gene match. This CDR3 is built from 11 residues. In nucleotides, the CDR3 is TGCAGTCCGGGACAGGGTAATGAGCAGTTCTTC. Protein product: CSPGQGNEQFF.

The V and J genes are TRBV4-1 and TRBJ2-2; D may match TRBD1 or TRBD2 (6 bases each). Trimming took 5 bases from V and 0 from J, leaving 10 bases between them. The length of the CDR3 is 15 residues. The germline V gene has CDR1 MGHRA and CDR2 YSYEKL. The CDR3 reads CASSRGVANTGELFF. Here the CDR3 DNA reads TGCGCCAGCAGCAGGGGGGTCGCGAACACCGGGGAGCTGTTTTTT.

The rearrangement uses TRBV21-1 and TRBJ2-3; TRBD2 is the table's D call, not checked against the DNA. TRBV21-1 is designated a pseudogene. The CDR3 totals 16 residues. Here the CDR3 reads CASKLNGCSSTDTQYF. CDR3 in DNA: TGTGCCAGCAAGTTAAACGGGTGTTCAAGCACAGATACGCAGTATTTT.

The chain couples TRBV5-8 to TRBJ2-1, with 10 bases that match TRBD1. This CDR3 has 15 residues. Germline V CDR1 and CDR2: SGHTS, YDEGEE. V lost 2 bases, J lost 5 bases, and 4 bases stayed unmatched. In DNA, the CDR3 is TGTGCCAGCAGCTTTGGACAGGGGGTTAACAATGAGCAGTTCTTC. Encoded protein: CASSFGQGVNNEQFF. The entire variable domain, with the rest obtained from reference TRBV5-8 and TRBJ2-1, is as follows: EAGVTQSPTHLIKTRGQQATLRCSPISGHTSVYWYQQALGLGLQFLLWYDEGEERNRGNFPPRFSGRQFPNYSSELNVNALELEDSALYLCASSFGQGVNNEQFFGPGTRLTVL.

The chain joins TRBV6-5 to TRBJ2-5; 7 positions match TRBD1. Germline assignment: CDR1 MNHEY and CDR2 SVGAGI. This CDR3 has 15 amino acids. Losses at the gene ends were 6 bases for V and 1 base for J; bases not matched to a gene: 8. CDR3: CASSSGTASQETQYF. The CDR3 region has the DNA TGTGCCAGCAGCTCCGGGACAGCCAGCCAAGAGACCCAGTACTTC.

The chain employs TRBV6-1 and TRBJ2-4; TRBD1 aligns across 7 bases. Germline V gene sequence: CDR1 MNHNS, CDR2 SASEGT. J gave up 8 bases and V 2 bases, and 3 bases lay outside the gene matches. The CDR3 spans 13 residues. The DNA for the CDR3 is TGTGCCAGCAGTGAATCCAGGGGGTACATTCAGTACTTC. Amino acids: CASSESRGYIQYF.

The J gene is TRBJ2-2, the V gene TRBV7-8, with TRBD1 matching 8 bases. This CDR3 region has 15 residues. Germline V lookup: CDR1 SGHVS, CDR2 FQNEAQ. V trimming: 1 base; J trimming: 5 bases; junction bases outside the gene matches: 3. In DNA form, the CDR3 reads TGTGCCAGCAGCTTAGGGACAGGGATGACCGGGGAGCTGTTTTTT. It encodes CASSLGTGMTGELFF.

The V and J genes are TRBV4-1 and TRBJ1-2; D not certain. CDR3 length: 14 amino acids. Germline V lookup: CDR1 MGHRA, CDR2 YSYEKL. The ends were cut back, 5 bases at V and 4 bases at J, with 14 bases in the middle. DNA of the CDR3: TGCGCCAGCAGCTCTCAGGCGGGCTTCTATGGCTACACCTTC. This sequence encodes CASSSQAGFYGYTF.

The genes are TRBV19 and TRBJ1-2, with TRBD1 identical over 7 bases. CDR3 length: 12 residues. CDR1 and CDR2 from the germline V gene are LNHDA and SQIVND (reference sequence). V was pared by 7 bases and J by 8 bases, with 7 bases of the junction left unmatched. The CDR3 reads CASTEGAGGYTF. CDR3 DNA: TGTGCCAGTACGGAGGGGGCTGGGGGCTACACCTTC.

The rearrangement links TRBV7-9 to TRBJ1-1; TRBD1 agrees at 8 bases. The junction had 3 bases not matched to a gene; V was cut back by 8 bases and J by 4 bases. The CDR3 covers 12 residues. Germline assignment: CDR1 SEHNR and CDR2 FQNEAQ (reference sequence). The DNA for the CDR3 is TGTGCCAGCCGGACAGGGACCACTGAAGCTTTCTTT. It codes for CASRTGTTEAFF.

This clone was observed once. The chain employs TRBV15 and TRBJ1-5; tentatively, D is TRBD1 (5 bases). CDR3 length equals 15 residues. Between the trimmed V and J ends, which lost 0 bases and 9 bases, there was a span of 15 bases. The germline V gene encodes CDR1 LNHNV and CDR2 YYDKDF (reference sequence). The CDR3 region has the DNA TGTGCCACCAGCAGAGACCGTGGGGCTACCGGGCCCCAGCATTTT. It yields the protein CATSRDRGATGPQHF.

The V and J genes are TRBV5-1 and TRBJ2-1; TRBD2 might be the D (7 bases). This CDR3 region has 16 residues. V was trimmed by 3 bases and J by 5 bases, leaving 18 bases between them. From germline, CDR1 is SGHRS and CDR2 YFSETQ. The CDR3 protein is CASSWGRGGGDNEQFF. The CDR3 DNA reads TGCGCCAGCAGCTGGGGAAGAGGGGGAGGGGACAATGAGCAGTTCTTC.

The chain couples TRBV30 to TRBJ2-3; 14 nucleotides align to TRBD2. V dropped 1 base and J dropped 5; count of bases not matched to a gene: 8. The V gene's germline CDR1 is GTSNPN and CDR2 SVGIG (reference sequence). The CDR3 spans 17 residues. The CDR3 DNA reads TGTGCCTGGAGTGGGACTAGCGGGAGGCTTTATGAAGATACGCAGTATTTT. It encodes CAWSGTSGRLYEDTQYF.

This clone was seen more than once but under ten times. This rearrangement joins TRBV19 to TRBJ1-5; D may be TRBD1 (6 bases). The CDR3 is 13 amino acids. The V gene's germline CDR1 is LNHDA and CDR2 SQIVND (reference sequence). Trimming cost V 7 bases and J 5 bases, with 12 bases left between them. The DNA of the CDR3 is TGTGCCAGTACCGGACAGTCCTATCAGCCCCAGCATTTT. It codes for CASTGQSYQPQHF.

This chain joins TRBV13 and TRBJ1-4; D is perhaps TRBD1 (6 bases). The germline gives CDR1 PRHDT, CDR2 FYEKMQ (reference sequence). Trimming left V 5 bases short and J 5 bases short, with 12 bases between. The CDR3 runs to 14 residues. The DNA for the CDR3 is TGTGCCAGCAGCACGACAGGCGGGAATGAAAAACTGTTTTTT. Its protein product is CASSTTGGNEKLFF.

V usage is TRBV6-6 and J usage is TRBJ1-5; D gene uncertain. Germline loops: CDR1 MNHNY, CDR2 SVGAGI (reference sequence). V lost 7 bases and J 4 bases, leaving 8 bases between the germline ends. The CDR3 runs to 12 residues. The DNA of the CDR3 is TGTGCCAGCACCTCGGGTAATCAGCCCCAGCATTTT. Amino acids: CASTSGNQPQHF.

This clone was observed a single time. The genes are TRBV6-5 and TRBJ1-6, with no clear D. V was cut by 7 bases and J by 7 bases, with 11 bases left in between. The germline gives CDR1 MNHEY, CDR2 SVGAGI. The length of the CDR3 is 13 residues. CDR3 nucleotide sequence: TGTGCCAGCACCTCGGGAGGGAATTCACCCCTCCACTTT. It codes for CASTSGGNSPLHF.

J is TRBJ1-1 and V is TRBV25-1; possibly TRBD1 for D (5 bases). Between the trimmed V and J ends, which lost 0 bases and 6 bases, there was a span of 14 bases. The CDR3 contains 15 residues. Germline assignment: CDR1 MGHDK and CDR2 SYGVNS. The CDR3 sequence: CASSEYRAGSPEAFF. CDR3 nucleotides: TGTGCCAGCAGTGAATATCGGGCAGGGAGCCCTGAAGCTTTCTTT.

This chain joins TRBV6-6 and TRBJ2-7; 7 nucleotides agree with TRBD1. The CDR3 has 14 residues. Germline V gene data show CDR1 as MNHNY and CDR2 as SVGAGI (reference sequence). Losses at the gene ends were 7 bases for V and 0 bases for J; bases not matched to a gene: 6. The CDR3 spells CASTGQERSYEQYF. CDR3 sequence (DNA): TGTGCCAGCACCGGACAGGAACGCTCCTACGAGCAGTACTTC.